This T cell receptor beta chain was sequenced in a study of graft-versus-host responses after intestinal transplantation. The length of the CDR3 is 16 residues. V was pared by 4 bases and J by 5 bases, with 13 bases of the junction left unmatched. Per the germline V gene, CDR1 is SGDLS and CDR2 is YYNGEE. Sequencing was performed with immunoSEQ multiplex PCR; in TCRdb, only in-frame clones are kept and a portion is missing. Here the sample spans around 30,000 clones, around four fifths being singletons. The receptor comes from a human patient who received an intestinal transplant, so some T cells may come from the graft donor. The V and J genes are TRBV9 and TRBJ2-5; 8 nucleotides line up with TRBD2. Material: PBMCs, obtained approximately 29 days after intestinal transplant. The CDR3 bases are TGTGCCAGCAGCCCCCTAGCGGCGGGGGGCCGGGAGACCCAGTACTTC. Translation gives CASSPLAAGGRETQYF.